The clone carrying this T cell receptor (beta chain) was picked up a small number of times. The germline V and J ends were trimmed by 0 bases and 3 bases, with 5 bases remaining between them. The CDR3 extends over 13 amino acids. Per germline, CDR1 MNHEY and CDR2 SVGAGI. The data were obtained in a study of T-cell memory formation after mild COVID-19. TCRdb processed the 5' RACE reads anew with MiXCR; each CDR3 protein has one entry. In the table there are 45,000 to 55,000 distinct CDR3 sequences, 5.5% to 7.5% of which are singletons. Sample: PBMCs or a T cell subset sorted from them (not recorded which). The rearrangement links TRBV6-5 to TRBJ1-1; D not resolved. This receptor was obtained from a man aged 18 to 35 who had mild COVID-19 (a few samples of this study predate the infection). Cell type and time point are not known. Written as DNA, the CDR3 is TGTGCCAGCAGTTACTCGCTGGACACTGAAGCTTTCTTT. Its translation: CASSYSLDTEAFF.